This passage covers 20 T cell receptor beta chains from one sample sequenced in a study of cytomegalovirus exposure and HLA in healthy donors. The PCR made use of 60 Vbeta and 13 Jbeta primers. Assay: immunoSEQ multiplex PCR; the TCRdb copy retains only in-frame clones and omits some. Of around 190,000 clones in the sample, approximately 9.5% are singletons; the top ten hold over 1%. Sequencing was performed on PBMCs. These receptors all stem from a woman in her 30s in good health and CMV-seropositive.

This sequence joins TRBV11-2 and TRBJ1-4, with D maybe TRBD1 (5 bases). CDR3 length: 18 residues. Germline V lookup: CDR1 SGHAT, CDR2 FQNNGV. The ends were cut back, 2 bases at V and 1 base at J, with 17 bases in the middle. The CDR3 region is CASSLSGDRPKTNEKLFF. The CDR3 DNA sequence: TGTGCCAGCAGCTTAAGTGGAGACAGACCAAAAACTAATGAAAAACTGTTTTTT.

This clone was observed a few times. The V and J genes are TRBV14 and TRBJ2-3; TRBD1 matches at 7 bases. The V and J ends lost 5 bases and 0 bases, in that order; junction bases with no gene match: 8. CDR3 size: 16 residues. The germline V gene encodes CDR1 SGHDN and CDR2 FVKESK. The CDR3 nucleotides are TGTGCCAGCAGCGAGCACAGGGGAAGGAGCACAGATACGCAGTATTTT. Translated, it gives CASSEHRGRSTDTQYF.

This clone showed up just once. J is TRBJ2-4 and V is TRBV25-1; D is possibly TRBD2 (5 bases). This CDR3 is built from 15 residues. V was pared by 8 bases and J by 0 bases, with 14 bases between. CDR1 is MGHDK and CDR2 is SYGVNS in the germline V gene. The CDR3 here is CASPDSPRAKNIQYF. Written as DNA, the CDR3 is TGTGCCAGCCCGGACTCGCCTCGAGCCAAAAACATTCAGTACTTC.

This clone has a handful of counts. CDR3 sequence: CASSQYIFTGTGGDEQFF. The CDR3 DNA sequence: TGCGCCAGCAGCCAATATATATTTACCGGGACAGGGGGCGATGAGCAGTTCTTC. J is TRBJ2-1 and V is TRBV4-1; 12 nucleotides align to TRBD1. Germline lookup yields CDR1 MGHRA and CDR2 YSYEKL. The CDR3 runs to 18 residues. With 2 bases clipped from V and 8 bases from J, the junction kept 13 bases outside the gene matches.

There are a few counts of this clone. The chain combines TRBV27 with TRBJ1-5; 9 nucleotides line up with TRBD1. CDR1 and CDR2 (germline): MNHEY, SMNVEV (reference sequence). The CDR3 has 17 residues. Unmatched junction bases numbered 12, after V lost 6 bases and J lost 3 bases. CDR3 bases: TGTGCCAGCAGCCGGTCGCGGGACAGGGCCTTCAATCAGCCCCAGCATTTT. Protein product: CASSRSRDRAFNQPQHF.

The chain couples TRBV7-3 to TRBJ2-7; D call uncertain. V lost 2 bases and J lost 5, with 13 bases in between. The germline V gene has CDR1 SGHTA and CDR2 FQGTGA. The CDR3 spans 14 residues. The CDR3: CASSLLNVADEQYF. The CDR3 nucleotides read TGTGCCAGCAGCTTACTAAACGTCGCCGACGAGCAGTACTTC.

There are a few counts of this clone. The chain uses TRBV6-1 and TRBJ2-3, with 13 bases identical to TRBD2. From germline, CDR1 is MNHNS and CDR2 SASEGT. V lost 4 bases to trimming and J lost 4 bases; unmatched junction nucleotides: 14. The CDR3 has 19 residues. This CDR3 reads CASSVLAEGLAGQPDTQYF. Here the CDR3 DNA reads TGTGCCAGCAGTGTACTAGCAGAGGGACTAGCGGGACAGCCAGATACGCAGTATTTT.

This clone was counted only a few times. Because the CDR3's place on the DNA is in doubt, the DNA is left out and the CDR3 is given as listed by TCRdb. J is TRBJ1-2 and V is TRBV19. The CDR3 is 22 amino acids in total, end residues counted. Germline V gene data show CDR1 as LNHDA and CDR2 as SQIVND (reference sequence). This chain's CDR3 is CASEFSISVPVVLEGRRGGYTF.

CDR3 coding DNA: TGTGCCAGCAGCTATGGGACAGGGACAGGCGAGCAGTACTTC. Its protein is CASSYGTGTGEQYF. V usage is TRBV6-5 and J usage is TRBJ2-7, with 9 bases identical to TRBD1. The trim removed 6 bases at V and 6 bases at J, leaving 9 bases unmatched. The CDR3 has 14 amino acids. The V gene's germline CDR1 is MNHEY and CDR2 SVGAGI.

The chain couples TRBV2 to TRBJ2-1; TRBD2 agrees at 13 bases. This CDR3 region has 16 residues. After removal of 6 bases from V and 7 bases from J, the junction contained 9 bases not matched to a gene. CDR1 SNHLY and CDR2 FYNNEI come from the germline V gene. The CDR3 coding sequence is TGTGCCAGCAGGGGTAGGACTAGCGGGAGAGGGAATGAGCAGTTCTTC. Translation: CASRGRTSGRGNEQFF.

This sequence joins TRBV5-1 and TRBJ2-7, with 8 bases identical to TRBD1. The CDR3 extends over 19 amino acids. J lost 0 bases, V lost 0 bases, and 14 bases had no gene match. Germline V gene lookup returns CDR1 SGHRS and CDR2 YFSETQ. CDR3 sequence (DNA): TGCGCCAGCAGCTTGGTATGGGACAGGAATAGACCTGGCTCCTACGAGCAGTACTTC. Translating it yields CASSLVWDRNRPGSYEQYF.

The chain recombines TRBV6-1 with TRBJ2-7; TRBD2 aligns across 7 bases. Germline CDR1 and CDR2: MNHNS and SASEGT. Losses at the gene ends were 6 bases for V and 3 bases for J; bases not matched to a gene: 5. The CDR3 is 13 residues long. This CDR3 reads CASRRGSNYEQYF. The CDR3, as DNA: TGTGCCAGCAGGCGGGGGAGTAACTACGAGCAGTACTTC.

Here the CDR3 reads CASSPGTSGPNEQFF. DNA of the CDR3: TGTGCCAGTAGTCCGGGGACTAGCGGGCCCAATGAGCAGTTCTTC. This chain joins TRBV19 and TRBJ2-1, with 12 bases lining up with TRBD2. CDR1 is LNHDA, CDR2 SQIVND, per germline (reference sequence). This CDR3 region has 15 residues. V lost 5 bases, J lost 6 bases, and 5 bases stayed unmatched.

The rearrangement links TRBV19 to TRBJ1-2; a weak D match, TRBD1 (5 bases). The V end lost 5 bases, the J end lost 8 bases, and 15 bases lay between the germline ends. The germline V gene encodes CDR1 LNHDA and CDR2 SQIVND (reference sequence). There are 13 residues in the CDR3. Here the CDR3 DNA reads TGTGCCAGTAGTGTGAGGGGAGGAGGCGGCTACACCTTC. Its protein product is CASSVRGGGGYTF.

V is TRBV2 and J is TRBJ1-4; 7 nucleotides agree with TRBD1. The CDR3 totals 14 residues. Trimming removed 11 bases from V and 6 bases from J; junction bases left unmatched: 12. The germline CDR1 and CDR2 sequences are SNHLY and FYNNEI. CDR3 residues: CAACTGQGDEKLFF. CDR3 in DNA: TGTGCCGCCTGCACCGGGCAGGGGGATGAAAAACTGTTTTTT.

The chain has TRBV2 and TRBJ2-5, with 7 bases aligning to TRBD2. The CDR3 runs 15 residues. V trimming: 2 bases; J trimming: 5 bases; junction bases outside the gene matches: 8. Germline V gene sequence: CDR1 SNHLY, CDR2 FYNNEI. CDR3 nucleotide sequence: TGTGCCAGCAGTGAACAGGGAGGGGCACGGGAGACCCAGTACTTC. It translates to CASSEQGGARETQYF.

J is TRBJ2-7 and V is TRBV19; TRBD1 is a possible D gene (6 bases). V lost 3 bases and J 1 base, leaving 10 bases between the germline ends. CDR1 and CDR2 from the germline V gene are LNHDA and SQIVND (reference sequence). CDR3 length equals 14 residues. The chain's CDR3 is CASSIQGTSYEQYF. DNA of the CDR3: TGTGCCAGTAGTATTCAGGGGACATCCTACGAGCAGTACTTC.

The chain links TRBV7-7 to TRBJ2-3; 7 bases are shared with TRBD2. V was clipped by 5 bases and J by 0 bases; unmatched bases: 8. The germline V gene has CDR1 SSHAT and CDR2 FNYEAQ (reference sequence). The length of the CDR3 is 16 residues. In DNA, the CDR3 is TGTGCCAGCAGCCCCGGGAGGAGCCTTAGCACAGATACGCAGTATTTT. Translated, it gives CASSPGRSLSTDTQYF.

This clone has a handful of counts. The genes are TRBV7-9 and TRBJ2-3; D remains unclear. The CDR3 is 15 amino acids. Trimming removed 2 bases at V and 2 bases at J, with 11 bases between. The germline V gene encodes CDR1 SEHNR and CDR2 FQNEAQ (reference sequence). The DNA for the CDR3 is TGTGCCAGCAGCTTATTATCCACAACCACAGATACGCAGTATTTT. Its protein is CASSLLSTTTDTQYF.

The chain carries TRBV27 and TRBJ2-1; D may be TRBD1 (5 bases). The CDR3 is made up of 15 amino acids. The germline gives CDR1 MNHEY, CDR2 SMNVEV (reference sequence). V gave up 3 bases and J gave up 5 bases, with 14 bases separating them. This CDR3 is CASSFKRGLDNEQFF. The CDR3 coding sequence is TGTGCCAGCAGTTTTAAAAGGGGCCTCGACAATGAGCAGTTCTTC.